This T cell receptor beta chain was profiled in a study of CD8 T cells in ankylosing spondylitis. General study findings and limits: In ankylosing spondylitis blood, a motif of roughly eight highly homologous TCR beta variants appeared characteristic.

A quantitative 5'-RACE method, one with molecular barcodes, was used to make TCR beta libraries. TCRdb re-analysed the 5' RACE reads in MiXCR, keeping a single row per CDR3 protein. The sample consists of about 200,000 distinct CDR3 sequences, 9.5% to 15% of them appearing once. At least ten counts were recorded for this clonotype. As yet, its antigen is unknown. The V end was cut by 5 bases, the J end by 6 bases, with 7 bases between. This CDR3 is 12 amino acids long. The clonotype comes from a male donor with ankylosing spondylitis or in good health (not recorded which). This chain joins TRBV12-3 or TRBV12-4 and TRBJ2-2; D not certain. The sequencing input was blood, either unsorted or a sorted T cell fraction (not recorded which). CDR3 in amino acids: CASSPPPGELFF. The DNA of the CDR3 is TGTGCCAGCAGTCCCCCCCCCGGGGAGCTGTTTTTT.